The rows below give T cell receptor beta chains drawn from one sample of a study of cytomegalovirus exposure and HLA in healthy donors. TCRdb's table, derived via immunoSEQ multiplex PCR, lists solely in-frame clones and lacks some. The sample lists around 150,000 clones; roughly four fifths were seen once. What was sequenced was PBMCs. The receptor set was obtained from a man aged 60-69 years in good health and CMV-seronegative. The CDR3 runs from the conserved cysteine through the conserved F or W. Fields, in order: CDR3 DNA, CDR3 protein, V gene, clone size, J gene, D gene. D genes are given only for firm matches. Only some rows state a clone size, as once, few, many or a class for expanded clones.

CDR3nt: TGTGCCAGCAGTTTCGGTATCGCCAATGAGCAGTTCTTC
CDR3aa: CASSFGIANEQFF
v_gene: TRBV27
abundance: NA
j_gene: TRBJ2-1
d_gene: NA

CDR3nt: TGTGCCAGCAGTTACTCGAGACTAGCTTCGAATTACAATGAGCAGTTCTTC
CDR3aa: CASSYSRLASNYNEQFF
v_gene: TRBV6-7
abundance: NA
j_gene: TRBJ2-1
d_gene: TRBD2

CDR3nt: TGTGCCAGCAGTCTCCCGGGACAGGGAGGTTCACCCCTCCACTTT
CDR3aa: CASSLPGQGGSPLHF
v_gene: TRBV28
abundance: NA
j_gene: TRBJ1-6
d_gene: TRBD1

CDR3nt: TGCGCCAGCAGCCCCCGGGACAGGGGTTCATCAGATACGCAGTATTTT
CDR3aa: CASSPRDRGSSDTQYF
v_gene: TRBV5-1
abundance: NA
j_gene: TRBJ2-3
d_gene: TRBD1

CDR3nt: TGTGCCAGCAGCTTCCGAGGTTCCTACAATGAGCAGTTCTTC
CDR3aa: CASSFRGSYNEQFF
v_gene: TRBV5-8
abundance: once
j_gene: TRBJ2-1
d_gene: NA

CDR3nt: TGCGCCAGCAGTAACTCCGGGACAGGGGGCGCGAACACTGAAGCTTTCTTT
CDR3aa: CASSNSGTGGANTEAFF
v_gene: TRBV5-1
abundance: few
j_gene: TRBJ1-1
d_gene: TRBD1

CDR3nt: TGTGCCAGCAGTGAAGCCCTAAGGGGCGGGGGGTACCAAGAGACCCAGTACTTC
CDR3aa: CASSEALRGGGYQETQYF
v_gene: TRBV2
abundance: NA
j_gene: TRBJ2-5
d_gene: TRBD2

CDR3nt: TGTGCCAGCAGCTTAGGCAGGGTGGGGCATGGCTACACCTTC
CDR3aa: CASSLGRVGHGYTF
v_gene: TRBV11-2
abundance: NA
j_gene: TRBJ1-2
d_gene: NA

CDR3nt: TGTGCCAGCAGCTTAGGTTCAAGCACAGATACGCAGTATTTT
CDR3aa: CASSLGSSTDTQYF
v_gene: TRBV11-3
abundance: NA
j_gene: TRBJ2-3
d_gene: NA

CDR3nt: TGCGCCAGTACCGGGACTAGCGGGGTTGGTGAGCAGTTCTTC
CDR3aa: CASTGTSGVGEQFF
v_gene: TRBV5-1
abundance: NA
j_gene: TRBJ2-1
d_gene: TRBD2

CDR3nt: TGTGCCAGCAGCTTACAGGGGACTAGCGGGATTAGGAATGAGCAGTTCTTC
CDR3aa: CASSLQGTSGIRNEQFF
v_gene: TRBV7-6
abundance: NA
j_gene: TRBJ2-1
d_gene: TRBD2

CDR3nt: TGTGCCAGCAGCCGGGACTTTACCTACGAGCAGTACTTC
CDR3aa: CASSRDFTYEQYF
v_gene: TRBV7-2
abundance: few
j_gene: TRBJ2-7
d_gene: NA

CDR3nt: TGTGCCACCAGCGGGGACTATAGCGGGGGGGAGACCCAGTACTTC
CDR3aa: CATSGDYSGGETQYF
v_gene: TRBV15
abundance: NA
j_gene: TRBJ2-5
d_gene: TRBD2

CDR3nt: TGTGCCAGCAGTGCAAATGAAAAACTGTTTTTT
CDR3aa: CASSANEKLFF
v_gene: TRBV2
abundance: NA
j_gene: TRBJ1-4
d_gene: NA

CDR3nt: TGCGCCAGCAGCCAAGTAGGGATGAGCGGGGGGGCCTGGGAGCAGTACTTC
CDR3aa: CASSQVGMSGGAWEQYF
v_gene: TRBV4-3
abundance: NA
j_gene: TRBJ2-7
d_gene: TRBD2

CDR3nt: TGTGCCAGCAGCTCCCCCGGACAGGGGGGCCATGGCTACACCTTC
CDR3aa: CASSSPGQGGHGYTF
v_gene: TRBV7-2
abundance: once
j_gene: TRBJ1-2
d_gene: TRBD1

CDR3nt: TGTGCCAGCAGTGGGCCGGACAGGGACGTTTACTATGGCTACACCTTC
CDR3aa: CASSGPDRDVYYGYTF
v_gene: TRBV2
abundance: NA
j_gene: TRBJ1-2
d_gene: TRBD1

CDR3nt: TGCGCCAGCAGCTTGGGACAGGGGGCGCTGGGGGAGCAGTACTTC
CDR3aa: CASSLGQGALGEQYF
v_gene: TRBV5-1
abundance: NA
j_gene: TRBJ2-7
d_gene: TRBD1

CDR3nt: TGTGCCAGCAGCTTGGCCGCGGGCTCCTACAATGAGCAGTTCTTC
CDR3aa: CASSLAAGSYNEQFF
v_gene: TRBV5-4
abundance: NA
j_gene: TRBJ2-1
d_gene: NA

CDR3nt: TGTGCCAGCAGCCGAGGACTAGCGGGGGGGGCTGAGCAGTTCTTC
CDR3aa: CASSRGLAGGAEQFF
v_gene: TRBV7-2
abundance: NA
j_gene: TRBJ2-1
d_gene: TRBD2

CDR3nt: TGTGCCAGCAGCTCACCGACAGCGGGAAACACCATATATTTT
CDR3aa: CASSSPTAGNTIYF
v_gene: TRBV7-2
abundance: NA
j_gene: TRBJ1-3
d_gene: NA

CDR3nt: TGTGCCAGCAGTTACCTCAGGGGCCATATCGTTGAAAAACTGTTTTTT
CDR3aa: CASSYLRGHIVEKLFF
v_gene: TRBV6-6
abundance: NA
j_gene: TRBJ1-4
d_gene: NA

CDR3nt: TGCAGCGTTTGGGGCGGTGAAAAACTGTTTTTT
CDR3aa: CSVWGGEKLFF
v_gene: TRBV29-1
abundance: few
j_gene: TRBJ1-4
d_gene: NA

CDR3nt: TGCGCCAGCAGCCAAGATATGAGGGAGACCCAGTACTTC
CDR3aa: CASSQDMRETQYF
v_gene: TRBV4-3
abundance: once
j_gene: TRBJ2-5
d_gene: NA

CDR3nt: TGTGCCAGCAGTTCGGGACAGGGACTGGAGACCCAGTACTTC
CDR3aa: CASSSGQGLETQYF
v_gene: TRBV2
abundance: NA
j_gene: TRBJ2-5
d_gene: TRBD1

CDR3nt: TGTGCCAGCAACCAGGACAGGGCGCAGCTAACTGGCTACACCTTC
CDR3aa: CASNQDRAQLTGYTF
v_gene: TRBV5-4
abundance: NA
j_gene: TRBJ1-2
d_gene: TRBD1

CDR3nt: TGTGCCAGCGTGCGCTCCGGGGAGCTGTTTTTT
CDR3aa: CASVRSGELFF
v_gene: TRBV2
abundance: NA
j_gene: TRBJ2-2
d_gene: NA

CDR3nt: TGTGCCAGCAGCCCCTCAGTCTCTGGAAACACCATATATTTT
CDR3aa: CASSPSVSGNTIYF
v_gene: TRBV7-9
abundance: NA
j_gene: TRBJ1-3
d_gene: NA

CDR3nt: TGTGCCAGCAGTGAAACTGGGACTAGCGGGTACTACAATGAGCAGTTCTTC
CDR3aa: CASSETGTSGYYNEQFF
v_gene: TRBV25-1
abundance: NA
j_gene: TRBJ2-1
d_gene: TRBD2

CDR3nt: TGTGCCAGCAGCCGCCCCGGAGGGACAGCGAACACTGAAGCTTTCTTT
CDR3aa: CASSRPGGTANTEAFF
v_gene: TRBV7-9
abundance: NA
j_gene: TRBJ1-1
d_gene: TRBD1

CDR3nt: TGCAGCGTTGAAGGTGGCGGAAACCTTTACGAGCAGTACTTC
CDR3aa: CSVEGGGNLYEQYF
v_gene: TRBV29-1
abundance: NA
j_gene: TRBJ2-7
d_gene: NA

CDR3nt: TGCGCCAGCAGCTTGGGACTAGCGGGGGAGAAAGATACGCAGTATTTT
CDR3aa: CASSLGLAGEKDTQYF
v_gene: TRBV5-1
abundance: NA
j_gene: TRBJ2-3
d_gene: TRBD2

CDR3nt: TGCGCCAGCTGCCTCCGGGGACAGACGAACACCGGGGAGCTGTTTTTT
CDR3aa: CASCLRGQTNTGELFF
v_gene: TRBV5-1
abundance: NA
j_gene: TRBJ2-2
d_gene: TRBD1

CDR3nt: TGCGCCAGCAGCCCCGGGGACAGGGGCTACGAGCAGTACTTC
CDR3aa: CASSPGDRGYEQYF
v_gene: TRBV5-1
abundance: NA
j_gene: TRBJ2-7
d_gene: TRBD1

CDR3nt: TGTGCCAGCTCCCTTGGACAGGGGACATTGGGAGAGACCCAGTACTTC
CDR3aa: CASSLGQGTLGETQYF
v_gene: TRBV18
abundance: NA
j_gene: TRBJ2-5
d_gene: TRBD1

CDR3nt: TGTGCCAGCAGTTTATGGCGGGCGAACACTGAAGCTTTCTTT
CDR3aa: CASSLWRANTEAFF
v_gene: TRBV28
abundance: NA
j_gene: TRBJ1-1
d_gene: NA

CDR3nt: TGCGCCAGCAGCCCTGGACAGGGGGTTTACAATGAGCAGTTCTTC
CDR3aa: CASSPGQGVYNEQFF
v_gene: TRBV5-1
abundance: NA
j_gene: TRBJ2-1
d_gene: TRBD1

CDR3nt: TGCGCCAGCAGCTTGGCCCCGGGACAGGGGAGTCGGACTAATGAAAAACTGTTTTTT
CDR3aa: CASSLAPGQGSRTNEKLFF
v_gene: TRBV5-1
abundance: NA
j_gene: TRBJ1-4
d_gene: TRBD1

CDR3nt: TGTGCCACCAGCACCAACCCGGGACAAATATACGAGCAGTGCTTC
CDR3aa: CATSTNPGQIYEQCF
v_gene: TRBV15
abundance: NA
j_gene: TRBJ2-7
d_gene: NA

CDR3nt: TGTGCCAGCACCCCCGGACAGGCAACATATGGCTACACCTTC
CDR3aa: CASTPGQATYGYTF
v_gene: TRBV28
abundance: few
j_gene: TRBJ1-2
d_gene: TRBD1

CDR3nt: TGCGCCAGCAGATGGACAGGGGGGACCTACGAGCAGTACTTC
CDR3aa: CASRWTGGTYEQYF
v_gene: TRBV5-1
abundance: NA
j_gene: TRBJ2-7
d_gene: TRBD1

CDR3nt: TGCAGCGTTGAGGACTATTTGACCTACAATGAGCAGTTCTTC
CDR3aa: CSVEDYLTYNEQFF
v_gene: TRBV29-1
abundance: NA
j_gene: TRBJ2-1
d_gene: NA